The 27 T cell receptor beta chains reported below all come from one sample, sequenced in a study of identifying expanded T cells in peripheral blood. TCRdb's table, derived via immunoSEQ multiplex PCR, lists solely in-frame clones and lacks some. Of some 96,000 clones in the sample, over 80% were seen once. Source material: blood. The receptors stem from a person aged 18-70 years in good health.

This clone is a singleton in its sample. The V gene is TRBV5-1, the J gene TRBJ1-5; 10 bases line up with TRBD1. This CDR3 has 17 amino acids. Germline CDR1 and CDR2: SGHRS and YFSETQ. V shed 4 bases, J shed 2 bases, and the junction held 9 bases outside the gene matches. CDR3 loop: CASSPGQGRGGNQPQHF. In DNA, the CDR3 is TGCGCCAGCAGCCCGGGACAGGGGAGGGGCGGCAATCAGCCCCAGCATTTT.

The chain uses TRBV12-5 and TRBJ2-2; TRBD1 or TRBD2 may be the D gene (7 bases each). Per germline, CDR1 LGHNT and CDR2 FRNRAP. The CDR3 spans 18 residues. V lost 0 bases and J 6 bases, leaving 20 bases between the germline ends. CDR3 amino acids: CASGLVLGRGPIAGELFF. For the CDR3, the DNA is TGTGCTAGTGGTTTGGTACTTGGGAGGGGGCCTATAGCCGGGGAGCTGTTTTTT.

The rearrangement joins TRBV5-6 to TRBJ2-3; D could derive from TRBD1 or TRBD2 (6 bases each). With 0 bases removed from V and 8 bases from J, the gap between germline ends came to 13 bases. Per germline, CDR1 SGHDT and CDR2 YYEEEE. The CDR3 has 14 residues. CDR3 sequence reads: CASSLAGEGGTQYF. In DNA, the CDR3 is TGTGCCAGCAGCTTGGCAGGAGAGGGGGGTACGCAGTATTTT.

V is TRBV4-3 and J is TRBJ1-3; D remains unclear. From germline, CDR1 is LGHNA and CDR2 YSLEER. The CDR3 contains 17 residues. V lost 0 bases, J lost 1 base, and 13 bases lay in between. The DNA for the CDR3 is TGCGCCAGCAGCCAAGATTGGGGAAGCGGATCTGGAAACACCATATATTTT. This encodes CASSQDWGSGSGNTIYF.

CDR3: CASSHGQGKTQYF. CDR3 nucleotides: TGTGCCAGCAGCCACGGACAGGGGAAGACCCAGTACTTC. V is TRBV7-3 and J is TRBJ2-5; 9 bases agree with TRBD1. The CDR3 has 13 amino acids. Germline assignment: CDR1 SGHTA and CDR2 FQGTGA. Trimming at V came to 5 bases and at J to 6 bases, leaving 4 bases not matched to a gene.

The DNA for the CDR3 is TGTGCCACCAGGGGGGATGTCGGGGGATATCAGCCCCAGCATTTT. Its translation is CATRGDVGGYQPQHF. The chain carries TRBV15 and TRBJ1-5; tentatively, D is TRBD1 (5 bases). The CDR3 runs to 15 residues. CDR1 and CDR2 (germline): LNHNV, YYDKDF (reference sequence). V was trimmed by 6 bases and J by 5 bases, leaving 17 bases between them.

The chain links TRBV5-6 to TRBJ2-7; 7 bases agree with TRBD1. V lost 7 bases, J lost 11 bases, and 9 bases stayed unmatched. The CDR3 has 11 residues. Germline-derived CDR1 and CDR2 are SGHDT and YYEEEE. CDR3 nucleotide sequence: TGTGCCAGCGGGGACAGAACAGGAGAGTACTTC. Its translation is CASGDRTGEYF.

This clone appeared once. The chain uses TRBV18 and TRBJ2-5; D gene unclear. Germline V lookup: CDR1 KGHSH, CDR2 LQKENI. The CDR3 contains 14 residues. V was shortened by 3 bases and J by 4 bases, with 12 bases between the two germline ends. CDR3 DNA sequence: TGTGCCAGCTCACCCGGCCGGGCCCCAGAGACCCAGTACTTC. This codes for CASSPGRAPETQYF.

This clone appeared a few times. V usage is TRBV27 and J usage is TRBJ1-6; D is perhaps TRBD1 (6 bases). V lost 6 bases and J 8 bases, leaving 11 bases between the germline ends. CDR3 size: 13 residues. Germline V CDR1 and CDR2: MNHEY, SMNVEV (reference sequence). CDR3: CASSPTGHSPLHF. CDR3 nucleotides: TGTGCCAGCAGCCCGACAGGACATTCACCCCTCCACTTT.

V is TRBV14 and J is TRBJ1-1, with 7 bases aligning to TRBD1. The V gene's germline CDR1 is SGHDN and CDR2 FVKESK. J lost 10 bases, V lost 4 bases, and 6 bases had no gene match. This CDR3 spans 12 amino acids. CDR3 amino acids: CASSRDRRVAFF. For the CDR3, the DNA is TGTGCCAGCAGCCGGGACAGAAGGGTAGCTTTCTTT. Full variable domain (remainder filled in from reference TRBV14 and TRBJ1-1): EAGVTQFPSHSVIEKGQTVTLRCDPISGHDNLYWYRRVMGKEIKFLLHFVKESKQDESGMPNNRFLAERTGGTYSTLKVQPAELEDSGVYFCASSRDRRVAFFGQGTRLTVV.

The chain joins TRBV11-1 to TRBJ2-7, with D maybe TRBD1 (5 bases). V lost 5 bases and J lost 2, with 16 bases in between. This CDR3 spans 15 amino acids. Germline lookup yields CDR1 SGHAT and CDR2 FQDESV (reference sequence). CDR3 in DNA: TGTGCCAGCAGCAAACCCAGGGTATTCCCCTACGAGCAGTACTTC. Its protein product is CASSKPRVFPYEQYF.

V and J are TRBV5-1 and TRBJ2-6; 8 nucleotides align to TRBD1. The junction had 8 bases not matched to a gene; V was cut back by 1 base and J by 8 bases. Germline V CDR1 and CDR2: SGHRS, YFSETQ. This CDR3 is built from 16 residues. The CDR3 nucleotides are TGCGCCAGCAGCTTGAGTGTAGGACAGGGTACCAACGTCCTGACTTTC. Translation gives CASSLSVGQGTNVLTF.

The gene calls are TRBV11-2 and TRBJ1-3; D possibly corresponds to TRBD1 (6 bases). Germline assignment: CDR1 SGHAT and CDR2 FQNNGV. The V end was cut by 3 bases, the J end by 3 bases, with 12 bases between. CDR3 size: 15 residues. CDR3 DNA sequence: TGTGCCAGCAGCTTCGGGACATTCGATGGAAACACCATATATTTT. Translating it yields CASSFGTFDGNTIYF.

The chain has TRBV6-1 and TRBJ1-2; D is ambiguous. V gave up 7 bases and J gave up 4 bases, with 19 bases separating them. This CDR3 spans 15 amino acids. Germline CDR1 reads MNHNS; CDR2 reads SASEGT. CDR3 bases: TGTGCCAGCAATCAGGATTTGGGCAGTCCCTATGGCTACACCTTC. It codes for CASNQDLGSPYGYTF.

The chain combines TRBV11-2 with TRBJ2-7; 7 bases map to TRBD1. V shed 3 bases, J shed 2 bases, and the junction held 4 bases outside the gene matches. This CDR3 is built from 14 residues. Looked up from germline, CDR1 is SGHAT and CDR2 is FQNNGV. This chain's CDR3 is CASSLDRLTYEQYF. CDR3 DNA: TGTGCCAGCAGCTTGGACAGGTTGACCTACGAGCAGTACTTC.

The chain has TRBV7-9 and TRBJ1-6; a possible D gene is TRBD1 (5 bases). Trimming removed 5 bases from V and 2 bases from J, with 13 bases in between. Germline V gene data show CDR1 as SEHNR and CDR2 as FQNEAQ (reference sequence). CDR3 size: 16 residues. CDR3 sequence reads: CASSPEGKTYNSPLHF. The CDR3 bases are TGTGCCAGCAGCCCTGAGGGGAAGACCTATAATTCACCCCTCCACTTT.

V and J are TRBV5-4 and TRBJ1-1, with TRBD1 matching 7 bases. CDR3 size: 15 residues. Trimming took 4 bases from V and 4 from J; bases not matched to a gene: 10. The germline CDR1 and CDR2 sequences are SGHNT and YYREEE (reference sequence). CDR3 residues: CASSRPVGGSTEAFF. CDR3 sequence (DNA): TGTGCCAGCAGCCGCCCTGTAGGGGGCTCCACTGAAGCTTTCTTT. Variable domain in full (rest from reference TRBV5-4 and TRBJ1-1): ETGVTQSPTHLIKTRGQQVTLRCSSQSGHNTVSWYQQALGQGPQFIFQYYREEENGRGNFPPRFSGLQFPNYSSELNVNALELDDSALYLCASSRPVGGSTEAFFGQGTRLTVV.

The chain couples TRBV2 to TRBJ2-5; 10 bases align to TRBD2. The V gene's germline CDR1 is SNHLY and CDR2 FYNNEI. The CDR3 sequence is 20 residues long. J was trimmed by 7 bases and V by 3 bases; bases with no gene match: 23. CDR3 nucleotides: TGTGCCAGCAGTGAGAGTCTCTTGGCTAGCGGGGGCCCTAGTGGGGGGACCCAGTACTTC. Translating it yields CASSESLLASGGPSGGTQYF.

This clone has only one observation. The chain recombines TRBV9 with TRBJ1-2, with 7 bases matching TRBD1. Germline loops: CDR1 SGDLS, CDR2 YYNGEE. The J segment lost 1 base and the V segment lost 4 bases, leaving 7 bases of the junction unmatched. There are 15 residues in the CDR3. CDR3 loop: CASSPGGVVNYGYTF. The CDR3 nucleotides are TGTGCCAGCAGCCCAGGGGGTGTAGTTAACTATGGCTACACCTTC.

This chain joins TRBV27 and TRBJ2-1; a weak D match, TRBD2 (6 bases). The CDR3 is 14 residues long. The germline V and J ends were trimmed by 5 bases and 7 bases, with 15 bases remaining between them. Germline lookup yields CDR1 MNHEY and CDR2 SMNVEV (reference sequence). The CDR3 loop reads CASSGRLVSNEQFF. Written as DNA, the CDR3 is TGTGCCAGCAGTGGGAGACTAGTCTCTAATGAGCAGTTCTTC.

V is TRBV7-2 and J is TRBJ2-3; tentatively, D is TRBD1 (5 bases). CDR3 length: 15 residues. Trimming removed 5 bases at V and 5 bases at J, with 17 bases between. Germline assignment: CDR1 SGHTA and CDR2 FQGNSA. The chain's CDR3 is CASSPQGFGIDTQYF. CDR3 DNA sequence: TGTGCCAGCAGCCCCCAGGGTTTTGGCATAGATACGCAGTATTTT.

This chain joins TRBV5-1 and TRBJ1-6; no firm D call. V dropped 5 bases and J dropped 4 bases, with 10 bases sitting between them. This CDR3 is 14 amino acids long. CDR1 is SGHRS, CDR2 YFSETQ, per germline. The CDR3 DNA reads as TGCGCCAGCAGTAACATGGGGTATAATTCACCCCTCCACTTT. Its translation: CASSNMGYNSPLHF.

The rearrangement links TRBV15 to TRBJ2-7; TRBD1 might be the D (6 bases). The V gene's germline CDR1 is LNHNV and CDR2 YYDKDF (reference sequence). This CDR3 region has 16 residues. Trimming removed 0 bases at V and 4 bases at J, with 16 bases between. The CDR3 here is CATSRDRTVLGYEQYF. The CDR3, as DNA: TGTGCCACCAGCAGAGATAGGACAGTACTTGGTTACGAGCAGTACTTC.

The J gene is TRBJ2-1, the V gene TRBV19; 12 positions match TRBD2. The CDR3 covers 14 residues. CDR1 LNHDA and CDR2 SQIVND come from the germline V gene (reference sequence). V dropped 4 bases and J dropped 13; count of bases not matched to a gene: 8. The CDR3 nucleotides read TGTGCCAGTAGTAGTCTAGCGGGAGGGCCGGAACAGTTCTTC. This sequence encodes CASSSLAGGPEQFF. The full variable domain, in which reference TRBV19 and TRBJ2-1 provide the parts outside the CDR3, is DGGITQSPKYLFRKEGQNVTLSCEQNLNHDAMYWYRQDPGQGLRLIYYSQIVNDFQKGDIAEGYSVSREKKESFPLTVTSAQKNPTAFYLCASSSLAGGPEQFFGPGTRLTVL.

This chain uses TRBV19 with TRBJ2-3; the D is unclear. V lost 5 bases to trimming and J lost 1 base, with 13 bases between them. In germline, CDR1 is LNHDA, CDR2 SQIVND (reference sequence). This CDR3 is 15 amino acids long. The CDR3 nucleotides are TGTGCCAGTAGTTCTCCGGGTCGGGGCACAGATACGCAGTATTTT. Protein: CASSSPGRGTDTQYF.

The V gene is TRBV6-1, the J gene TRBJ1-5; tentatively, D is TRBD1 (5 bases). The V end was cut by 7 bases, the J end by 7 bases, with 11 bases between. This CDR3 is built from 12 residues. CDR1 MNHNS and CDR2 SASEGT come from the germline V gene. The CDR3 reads CASKEGPQPQHF. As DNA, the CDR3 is TGTGCCAGCAAGGAGGGGCCCCAGCCCCAGCATTTT.

The CDR3 here is CASSLDRAKWSGELFF. The CDR3 DNA is TGCGCCAGCAGCTTGGACAGGGCAAAGTGGAGCGGGGAGCTGTTTTTT. J is TRBJ2-2 and V is TRBV5-1, with a weak D call TRBD1 (6 bases). V dropped 0 bases and J dropped 7 bases, with 16 bases sitting between them. The CDR3 covers 16 residues. Germline lookup yields CDR1 SGHRS and CDR2 YFSETQ.